This T cell receptor (beta chain) originates from a study of T-cell reconstitution after alpha-beta-depleted transplantation in children. Unique molecular identifiers were incorporated when the TCRbeta library was constructed. MiXCR was run by TCRdb on the PCR reads, yielding one entry per CDR3 protein. The sample carries 800,000 to 1,000,000 distinct CDR3 sequences, about 30% recorded once. About this clonotype itself: The antigen is not known.

Findings and limits, study-wide: By one year post-transplant, T-cell counts and diversity largely arose from T cells that were newly produced. Reports say that about two months after transplant, the alpha-beta T cells came out of several hundred graft clones that had expanded.

Trimming removed 2 bases at V and 5 bases at J, with 16 bases between. The CDR3 sequence is 15 residues long. In germline, CDR1 is MGHRA, CDR2 YSYEKL. The receptor was isolated from a boy in the first two years of life who had a stem cell transplant for SCID, so the T cells may come from the graft donor. The chain links TRBV4-1 to TRBJ2-7; D is uncertain. This sample comprised PBMCs, mostly from graft donor cells, obtained 360 days after TCRalphabeta/CD19-depleted stem cell transplant. Here the CDR3 DNA reads TGCGCCAGCAGCCAAAGTCCAGCCTTGGCAGACGAGCAGTACTTC. Translating it yields CASSQSPALADEQYF.